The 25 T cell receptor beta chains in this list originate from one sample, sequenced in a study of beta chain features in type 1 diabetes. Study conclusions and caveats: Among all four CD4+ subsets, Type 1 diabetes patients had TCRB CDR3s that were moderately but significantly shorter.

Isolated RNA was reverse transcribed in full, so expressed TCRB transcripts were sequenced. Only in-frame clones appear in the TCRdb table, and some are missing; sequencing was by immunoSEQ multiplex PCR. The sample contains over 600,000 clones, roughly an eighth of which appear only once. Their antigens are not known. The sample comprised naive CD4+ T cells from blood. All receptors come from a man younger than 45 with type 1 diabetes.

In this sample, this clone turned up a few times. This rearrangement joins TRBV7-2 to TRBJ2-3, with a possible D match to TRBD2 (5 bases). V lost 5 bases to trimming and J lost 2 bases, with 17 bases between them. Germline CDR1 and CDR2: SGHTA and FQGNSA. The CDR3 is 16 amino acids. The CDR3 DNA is TGTGCCAGCAGCCTGCAGGACTCGCCGTTCACAGATACGCAGTATTTT. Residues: CASSLQDSPFTDTQYF.

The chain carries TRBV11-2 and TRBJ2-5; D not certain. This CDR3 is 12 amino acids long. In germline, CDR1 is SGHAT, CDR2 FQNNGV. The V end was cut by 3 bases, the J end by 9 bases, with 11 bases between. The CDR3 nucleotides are TGTGCCAGCAGCTTTAGTGTAGATCCCCAGTACTTC. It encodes CASSFSVDPQYF.

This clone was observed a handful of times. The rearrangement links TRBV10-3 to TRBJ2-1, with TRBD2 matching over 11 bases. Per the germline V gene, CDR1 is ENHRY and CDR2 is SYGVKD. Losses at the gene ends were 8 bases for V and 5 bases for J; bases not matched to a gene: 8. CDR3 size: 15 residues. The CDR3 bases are TGTGCCATCGGGGTAGCGGGGGGGACGAACAATGAGCAGTTCTTC. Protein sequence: CAIGVAGGTNNEQFF.

This chain's CDR3 is CASRGSAGGPRTDTQYF. The CDR3 DNA reads as TGTGCCAGCAGGGGATCAGCGGGGGGACCCCGCACAGATACGCAGTATTTT. This chain uses TRBV7-2 with TRBJ2-3, with 9 bases lining up with TRBD2. The CDR3 sequence is 17 residues long. The V gene end was trimmed by 6 bases and the J gene end by 1 base; junction bases not matched to a gene: 11. Looked up from germline, CDR1 is SGHTA and CDR2 is FQGNSA.

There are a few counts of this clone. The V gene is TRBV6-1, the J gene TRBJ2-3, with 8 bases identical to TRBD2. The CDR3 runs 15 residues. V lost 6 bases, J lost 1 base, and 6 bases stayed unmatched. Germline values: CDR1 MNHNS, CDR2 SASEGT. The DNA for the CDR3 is TGTGCCAGCAGCTTTCACGGGGGGGGCACAGATACGCAGTATTTT. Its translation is CASSFHGGGTDTQYF.

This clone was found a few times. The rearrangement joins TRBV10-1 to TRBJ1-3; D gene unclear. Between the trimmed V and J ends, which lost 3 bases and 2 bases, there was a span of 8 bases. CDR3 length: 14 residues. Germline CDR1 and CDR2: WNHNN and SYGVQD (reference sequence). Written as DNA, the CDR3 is TGCGCCAGCAGTGAACCTGGGGCTGGAAACACCATATATTTT. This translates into CASSEPGAGNTIYF.

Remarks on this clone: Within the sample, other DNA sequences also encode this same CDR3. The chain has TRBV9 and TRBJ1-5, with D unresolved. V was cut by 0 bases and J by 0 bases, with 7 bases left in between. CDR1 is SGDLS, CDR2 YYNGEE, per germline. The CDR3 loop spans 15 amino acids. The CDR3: CASSVDGYSNQPQHF. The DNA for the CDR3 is TGTGCCAGCAGCGTAGACGGGTATAGCAATCAGCCCCAGCATTTT. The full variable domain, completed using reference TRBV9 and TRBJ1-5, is DSGVTQTPKHLITATGQRVTLRCSPRSGDLSVYWYQQSLDQGLQFLIQYYNGEERAKGNILERFSAQQFPDLHSELNLSSLELGDSALYFCASSVDGYSNQPQHFGDGTRLSIL.

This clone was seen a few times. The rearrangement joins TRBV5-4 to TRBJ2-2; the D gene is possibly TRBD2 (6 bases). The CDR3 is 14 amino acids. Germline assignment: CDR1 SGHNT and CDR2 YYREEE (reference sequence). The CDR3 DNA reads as TGTGCTATGGGGGGTTCCGCGAACACCGGGGAGCTGTTTTTT. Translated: CAMGGSANTGELFF.

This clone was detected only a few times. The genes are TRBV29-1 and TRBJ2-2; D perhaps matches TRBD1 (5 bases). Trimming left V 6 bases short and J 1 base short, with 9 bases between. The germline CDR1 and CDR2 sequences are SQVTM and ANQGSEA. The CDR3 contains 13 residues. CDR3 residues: CSVGRGNTGELFF. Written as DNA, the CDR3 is TGCAGCGTGGGTAGGGGGAACACCGGGGAGCTGTTTTTT.

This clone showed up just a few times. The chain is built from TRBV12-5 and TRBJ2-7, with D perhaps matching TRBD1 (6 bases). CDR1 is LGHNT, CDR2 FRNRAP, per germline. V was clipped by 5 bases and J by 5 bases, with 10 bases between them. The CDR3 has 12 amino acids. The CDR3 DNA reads TGTGCTAGTGGTCACAGGGACAACGAGCAGTACTTC. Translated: CASGHRDNEQYF.

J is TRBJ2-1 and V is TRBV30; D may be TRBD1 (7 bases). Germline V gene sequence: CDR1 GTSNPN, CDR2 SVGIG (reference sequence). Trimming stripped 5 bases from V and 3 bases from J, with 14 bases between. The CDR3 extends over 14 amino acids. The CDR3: CAWGRQGGYNEQFF. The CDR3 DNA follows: TGTGCCTGGGGGCGGCAGGGGGGCTACAATGAGCAGTTCTTC.

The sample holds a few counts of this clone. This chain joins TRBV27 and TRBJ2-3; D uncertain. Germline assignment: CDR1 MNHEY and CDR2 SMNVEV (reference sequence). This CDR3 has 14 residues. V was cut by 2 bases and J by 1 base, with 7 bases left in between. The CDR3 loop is CASSLVLGTDTQYF. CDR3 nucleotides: TGTGCCAGCAGTTTAGTTTTGGGCACAGATACGCAGTATTTT.

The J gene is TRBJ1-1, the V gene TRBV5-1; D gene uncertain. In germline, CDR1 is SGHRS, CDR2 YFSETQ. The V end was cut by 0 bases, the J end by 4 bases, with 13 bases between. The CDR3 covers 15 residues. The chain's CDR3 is CASSLAQLGVTEAFF. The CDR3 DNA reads TGCGCCAGCAGCTTGGCCCAACTGGGTGTCACTGAAGCTTTCTTT.

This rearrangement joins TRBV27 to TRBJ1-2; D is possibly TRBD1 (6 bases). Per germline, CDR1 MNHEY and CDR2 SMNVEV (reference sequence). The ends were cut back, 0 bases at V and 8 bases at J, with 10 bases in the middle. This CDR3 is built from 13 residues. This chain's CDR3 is CASSLSLGAGYTF. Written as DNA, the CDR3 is TGTGCCAGCAGTTTATCGCTGGGGGCGGGCTACACCTTC.

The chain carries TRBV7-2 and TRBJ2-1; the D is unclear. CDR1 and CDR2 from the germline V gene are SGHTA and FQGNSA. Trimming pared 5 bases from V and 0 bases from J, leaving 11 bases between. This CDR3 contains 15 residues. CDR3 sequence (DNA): TGTGCCAGCAGCCCGGGCCTAAGCTCCTACAATGAGCAGTTCTTC. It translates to CASSPGLSSYNEQFF.

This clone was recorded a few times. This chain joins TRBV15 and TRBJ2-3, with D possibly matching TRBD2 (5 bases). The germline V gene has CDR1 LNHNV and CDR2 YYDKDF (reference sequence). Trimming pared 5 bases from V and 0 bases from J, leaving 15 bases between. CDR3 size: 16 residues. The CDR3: CATSPYEGLSTDTQYF. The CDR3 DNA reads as TGTGCCACCAGCCCTTATGAGGGATTAAGCACAGATACGCAGTATTTT.

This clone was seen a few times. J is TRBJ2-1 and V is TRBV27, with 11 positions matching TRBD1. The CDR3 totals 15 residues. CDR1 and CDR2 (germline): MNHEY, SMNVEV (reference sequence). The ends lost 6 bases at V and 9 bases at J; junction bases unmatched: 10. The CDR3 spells CASSPGQGVVGEQFF. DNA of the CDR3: TGTGCCAGCAGCCCGGGACAGGGGGTAGTGGGTGAGCAGTTCTTC.

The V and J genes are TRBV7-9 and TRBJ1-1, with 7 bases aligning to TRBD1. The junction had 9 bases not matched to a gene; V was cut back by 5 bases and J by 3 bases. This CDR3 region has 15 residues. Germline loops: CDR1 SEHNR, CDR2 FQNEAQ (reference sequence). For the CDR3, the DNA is TGTGCCAGCAGCCCGCAGACAGGGAAGGACACTGAAGCTTTCTTT. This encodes CASSPQTGKDTEAFF. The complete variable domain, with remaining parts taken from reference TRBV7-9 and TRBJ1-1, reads DTGVSQNPRHKITKRGQNVTFRCDPISEHNRLYWYRQTLGQGPEFLTYFQNEAQLEKSRLLSDRFSAERPKGSFSTLEIQRTEQGDSAMYLCASSPQTGKDTEAFFGQGTRLTVV.

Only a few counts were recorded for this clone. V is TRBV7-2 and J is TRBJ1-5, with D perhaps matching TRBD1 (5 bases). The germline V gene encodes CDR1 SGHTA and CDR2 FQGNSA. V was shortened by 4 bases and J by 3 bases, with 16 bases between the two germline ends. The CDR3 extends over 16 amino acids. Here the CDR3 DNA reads TGTGCCAGCAGCTCCAGGGTAGGGGCAATCAATCAGCCCCAGCATTTT. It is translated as CASSSRVGAINQPQHF.

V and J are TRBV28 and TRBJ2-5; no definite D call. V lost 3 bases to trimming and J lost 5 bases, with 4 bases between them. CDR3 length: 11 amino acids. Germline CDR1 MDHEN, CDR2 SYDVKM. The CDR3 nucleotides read TGTGCCAGCAGTTTTGAGGAGACCCAGTACTTC. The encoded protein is CASSFEETQYF.

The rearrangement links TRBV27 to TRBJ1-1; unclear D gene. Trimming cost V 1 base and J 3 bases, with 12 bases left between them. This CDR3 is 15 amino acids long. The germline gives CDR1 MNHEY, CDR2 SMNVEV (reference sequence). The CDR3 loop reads CASSLWDGRDTEAFF. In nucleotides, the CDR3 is TGTGCCAGCAGTTTATGGGATGGGAGGGACACTGAAGCTTTCTTT.

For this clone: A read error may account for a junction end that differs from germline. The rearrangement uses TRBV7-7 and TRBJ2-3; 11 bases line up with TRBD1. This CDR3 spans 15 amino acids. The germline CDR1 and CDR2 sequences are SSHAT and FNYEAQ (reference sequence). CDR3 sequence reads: CASSLVGQGADTQYF. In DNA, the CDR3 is TGTGCTAGCAGCTTAGTGGGACAGGGGGCAGATACGCAGTATTTT.

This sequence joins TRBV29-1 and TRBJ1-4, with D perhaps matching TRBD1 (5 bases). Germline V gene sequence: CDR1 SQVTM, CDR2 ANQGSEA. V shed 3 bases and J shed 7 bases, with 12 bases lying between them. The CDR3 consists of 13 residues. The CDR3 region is CSVDLPGGEKLFF. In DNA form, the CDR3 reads TGCAGCGTTGACCTCCCTGGGGGTGAAAAACTGTTTTTT. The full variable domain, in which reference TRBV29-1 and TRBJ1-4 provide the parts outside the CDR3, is SAVISQKPSRDICQRGTSLTIQCQVDSQVTMMFWYRQQPGQSLTLIATANQGSEATYESGFVIDKFPISRPNLTFSTLTVSNMSPEDSSIYLCSVDLPGGEKLFFGSGTQLSVL.

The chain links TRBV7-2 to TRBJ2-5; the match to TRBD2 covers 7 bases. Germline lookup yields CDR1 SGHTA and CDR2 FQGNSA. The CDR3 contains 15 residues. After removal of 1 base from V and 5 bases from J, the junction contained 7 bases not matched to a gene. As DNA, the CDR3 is TGTGCCAGCAGCTTAGGTCCGGGACTACAGGAGACCCAGTACTTC. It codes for CASSLGPGLQETQYF.

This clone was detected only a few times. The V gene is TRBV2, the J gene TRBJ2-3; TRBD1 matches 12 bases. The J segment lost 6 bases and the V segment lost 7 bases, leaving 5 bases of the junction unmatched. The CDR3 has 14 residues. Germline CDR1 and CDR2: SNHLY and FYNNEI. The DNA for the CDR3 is TGTGCCAGCACCCCGGGACAGGGGGCGGATACGCAGTATTTT. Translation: CASTPGQGADTQYF.